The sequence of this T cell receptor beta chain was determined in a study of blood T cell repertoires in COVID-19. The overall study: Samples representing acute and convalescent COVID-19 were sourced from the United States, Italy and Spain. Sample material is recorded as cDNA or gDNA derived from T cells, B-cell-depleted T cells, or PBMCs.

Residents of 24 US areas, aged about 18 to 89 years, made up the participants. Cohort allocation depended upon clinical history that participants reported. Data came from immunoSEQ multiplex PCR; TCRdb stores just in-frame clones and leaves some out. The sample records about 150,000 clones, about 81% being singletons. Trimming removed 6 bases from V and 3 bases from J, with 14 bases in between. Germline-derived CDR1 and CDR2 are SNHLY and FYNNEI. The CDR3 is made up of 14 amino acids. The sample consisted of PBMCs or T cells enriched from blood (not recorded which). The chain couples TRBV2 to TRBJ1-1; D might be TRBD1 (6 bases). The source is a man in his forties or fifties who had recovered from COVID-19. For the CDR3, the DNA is TGTGCCAGCAGACAGGGTGGGTATTACACTGAAGCTTTCTTT. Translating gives CASRQGGYYTEAFF.